These 26 T cell receptor beta chains were sequenced from one sample in a study of cytomegalovirus exposure and HLA in healthy donors (dated by TCRdb to between 2016 and 2019). The receptor library was made with the immunoSEQ multiplex PCR assay. A mixture of 60 forward primers for TCR Vbeta segments and 13 reverse primers for TCR Jbeta segments was used in the multiplex PCR. The immuneACCESS repertoire file appears here via TCRdb, limited to in-frame rearrangements. These files lack a portion of the clones; in checked studies, under half of the deficit traces to unresolved V genes, and the cause of the others is not known. This sample gives under 200,000 clones in total; roughly 75% of them show up just once. Jointly, the top ten make up 1% of the sample. The sequencing input was PBMCs. Receptor source: a woman between 45 and 60 years old in good health and CMV-seropositive.

V gene TRBV7-9 combines with J gene TRBJ2-7; 7 positions match TRBD1. Germline-derived CDR1 and CDR2 are SEHNR and FQNEAQ (reference sequence). Trimming took 1 base from V and 2 from J; bases not matched to a gene: 5. CDR3 length: 15 residues. In DNA form, the CDR3 reads TGTGCCAGCAGCTTAGGTTGGACAGGAACCTACGAGCAGTACTTC. Its translation is CASSLGWTGTYEQYF.

This chain uses TRBV29-1 with TRBJ2-1, with D perhaps TRBD2 (6 bases). The germline V gene has CDR1 SQVTM and CDR2 ANQGSEA. V lost 3 bases to trimming and J lost 6 bases, with 21 bases between them. CDR3 size: 16 residues. CDR3 residues: CSVDSLGTPWANEQFF. The CDR3 nucleotides are TGCAGCGTTGACTCCCTTGGGACTCCGTGGGCCAATGAGCAGTTCTTC.

The V and J genes are TRBV5-6 and TRBJ1-3, with 8 bases lining up with TRBD1. The trim removed 0 bases at V and 3 bases at J, leaving 5 bases unmatched. The CDR3 has 16 amino acids. The germline V gene encodes CDR1 SGHDT and CDR2 YYEEEE. The DNA of the CDR3 is TGTGCCAGCAGCTTGGGCACAGGGGGAAGTGGAAACACCATATATTTT. Translated, it gives CASSLGTGGSGNTIYF.

Details on this clone: Germline and junction disagree at one end, which may indicate a read error. The rearrangement uses TRBV5-5 and TRBJ1-6; 8 nucleotides agree with TRBD1. The CDR3 covers 16 residues. Germline V gene lookup returns CDR1 SGHKS and CDR2 YYEKEE (reference sequence). The CDR3 coding sequence is TGTGCCAGCAGCTTATGGACAGGGACCTACAATTCACCCCTCCACTTT. Translated: CASSLWTGTYNSPLHF.

The chain employs TRBV4-1 and TRBJ2-5; 12 bases fit TRBD1. Germline V lookup: CDR1 MGHRA, CDR2 YSYEKL. The J segment lost 5 bases and the V segment lost 3 bases, leaving 10 bases of the junction unmatched. CDR3 length: 17 residues. This CDR3 reads CASSHGGTGGAPETQYF. The CDR3 DNA reads TGCGCCAGCAGCCACGGGGGGACAGGGGGCGCACCCGAGACCCAGTACTTC.

CDR3 loop: CAISEVAAEAFF. In DNA, the CDR3 is TGTGCCATCAGTGAGGTCGCGGCTGAAGCTTTCTTT. This chain links TRBV10-3 with TRBJ1-1, with D hard to call. Germline lookup yields CDR1 ENHRY and CDR2 SYGVKD. The CDR3 extends over 12 amino acids. V gave up 2 bases and J gave up 6 bases, with 7 bases separating them.

This clone was detected a few times. V gene TRBV4-3 combines with J gene TRBJ1-5; TRBD1 matches at 7 bases. With V trimmed by 1 base and J by 6 bases, 9 bases remained unmatched. The CDR3 is 16 residues long. Per germline, CDR1 LGHNA and CDR2 YSLEER. The CDR3 DNA reads TGCGCCAGCAGCCAAGGGGCCGAGACAGGGAGTCAGCCCCAGCATTTT. This gives the protein CASSQGAETGSQPQHF.

The rearrangement joins TRBV19 to TRBJ1-1; D perhaps matches TRBD1 (6 bases). V lost 10 bases, J lost 4 bases, and 10 bases lay in between. The CDR3 has 11 amino acids. Germline lookup yields CDR1 LNHDA and CDR2 SQIVND (reference sequence). The CDR3 spells CATQGGTEAFF. In DNA form, the CDR3 reads TGTGCCACCCAAGGGGGCACTGAAGCTTTCTTT.

The V gene is TRBV15, the J gene TRBJ1-6, with D possibly TRBD1 on 6 matching bases. The CDR3 contains 19 residues. Germline CDR1 reads LNHNV; CDR2 reads YYDKDF (reference sequence). V dropped 1 base and J dropped 7 bases, with 23 bases sitting between them. CDR3 region: CATSRVPAFTGRGNSPLHF. DNA for the CDR3: TGTGCCACCAGCAGAGTCCCCGCCTTCACAGGGAGAGGCAATTCACCCCTCCACTTT.

The J gene is TRBJ2-1, the V gene TRBV9; D is possibly TRBD2 (7 bases). V was cut by 0 bases and J by 4 bases, with 17 bases left in between. The CDR3 spans 17 residues. In germline, CDR1 is SGDLS, CDR2 YYNGEE. The CDR3 DNA reads TGTGCCAGCAGCGTAGATAGGGGGGGAGGTGAATACAATGAGCAGTTCTTC. Translated: CASSVDRGGGEYNEQFF.

The chain couples TRBV9 to TRBJ1-4; a possible D gene is TRBD1 (5 bases). V was clipped by 0 bases and J by 6 bases, with 9 bases between them. Looked up from germline, CDR1 is SGDLS and CDR2 is YYNGEE. The CDR3 runs 14 residues. CDR3 sequence: CASSVAGSDEKLFF. CDR3 sequence (DNA): TGTGCCAGCAGCGTAGCAGGGTCTGATGAAAAACTGTTTTTT.

The V and J genes are TRBV7-3 and TRBJ2-3; D uncertain. Germline lookup yields CDR1 SGHTA and CDR2 FQGTGA. The CDR3 sequence is 13 residues long. Trimming pared 3 bases from V and 2 bases from J, leaving 6 bases between. The CDR3, as DNA: TGTGCCAGCAGCTTCACAGCCACAGATACGCAGTATTTT. Translated: CASSFTATDTQYF.

In regard to this clone: One end of the junction varies from germline; a read error may be responsible. This chain connects TRBV7-9 to TRBJ2-3; 7 bases agree with TRBD1. Looked up from germline, CDR1 is SEHNR and CDR2 is FQNEAQ (reference sequence). The CDR3 is 15 residues long. DNA of the CDR3: TGTTCCAGCAGCTTAAGCGGAACAGGGGAGGATACGCAGTATTTT. Amino acid sequence: CSSSLSGTGEDTQYF.

This chain links TRBV7-3 with TRBJ2-5, with D possibly matching TRBD1 (5 bases). V lost 4 bases, J lost 5 bases, and 11 bases lay in between. This CDR3 is built from 13 residues. Germline CDR1 is SGHTA and CDR2 is FQGTGA. The CDR3 protein is CASSSAGLETQYF. The DNA for the CDR3 is TGTGCCAGCAGCTCAGCAGGGTTGGAGACCCAGTACTTC.

The chain links TRBV6-1 to TRBJ1-2; D is unresolved. The germline V and J ends were trimmed by 6 bases and 4 bases, with 12 bases remaining between them. The CDR3 extends over 13 amino acids. Per the germline V gene, CDR1 is MNHNS and CDR2 is SASEGT. CDR3 DNA: TGTGCCAGCAGCGCGGGGATGGGCTATGGCTACACCTTC. As protein: CASSAGMGYGYTF.

The chain employs TRBV7-3 and TRBJ2-7, with TRBD2 matching 7 bases. CDR1 SGHTA and CDR2 FQGTGA come from the germline V gene. CDR3 length: 13 amino acids. Trimming took 5 bases from V and 4 from J; bases not matched to a gene: 5. Written as DNA, the CDR3 is TGTGCCAGCAGCCCATCGGGACTATACGAGCAGTACTTC. As protein: CASSPSGLYEQYF.

This clone showed up just once. At one boundary the junction diverges from the germline segment, which might be a read error. This chain links TRBV7-9 with TRBJ2-7, with D perhaps given as TRBD1 or TRBD2 (5 bases each). Germline-derived CDR1 and CDR2 are SEHNR and FQNEAQ (reference sequence). The CDR3 contains 15 residues. CDR3 protein: CSSSLGVPREHEQYF. CDR3 nucleotides: TGTTCCAGCAGCTTAGGGGTACCGAGGGAACACGAGCAGTACTTC.

The V call is TRBV6-5, the J call TRBJ1-3; D may be TRBD1 (6 bases). The CDR3 has 16 amino acids. CDR1 is MNHEY and CDR2 is SVGAGI in the germline V gene. Trimming pared 4 bases from V and 2 bases from J, leaving 15 bases between. This CDR3 reads CASSFRQGPPGNTIYF. The CDR3 DNA is TGTGCCAGCAGTTTTAGGCAGGGGCCACCTGGAAACACCATATATTTT.

This clone was picked up a small number of times. This rearrangement joins TRBV28 to TRBJ1-1; the D is unclear. The CDR3 spans 16 residues. Germline assignment: CDR1 MDHEN and CDR2 SYDVKM. Trimming took 3 bases from V and 1 from J, leaving 15 bases between them. CDR3 loop: CASSFLRARRNTEAFF. The DNA for the CDR3 is TGTGCCAGCAGTTTTTTGAGGGCGCGGAGGAACACTGAAGCTTTCTTT.

V is TRBV28 and J is TRBJ2-7, with D possibly being TRBD2 (5 bases). V shed 4 bases and J shed 7 bases, with 20 bases lying between them. The CDR3 consists of 15 residues. Germline V gene data show CDR1 as MDHEN and CDR2 as SYDVKM. In DNA, the CDR3 is TGTGCCAGCAGTTCCATGCGAGGACCCTCGGGGGAGCAGTACTTC. Its protein is CASSSMRGPSGEQYF. Full variable domain (outside the CDR3, taken from reference TRBV28 and TRBJ2-7): DVKVTQSSRYLVKRTGEKVFLECVQDMDHENMFWYRQDPGLGLRLIYFSYDVKMKEKGDIPEGYSVSREKKERFSLILESASTNQTSMYLCASSSMRGPSGEQYFGPGTRLTVT.

The chain joins TRBV27 to TRBJ2-7, with 9 bases identical to TRBD1. J was trimmed by 6 bases and V by 6 bases; bases with no gene match: 9. CDR3 size: 14 residues. In germline, CDR1 is MNHEY, CDR2 SMNVEV (reference sequence). The CDR3 coding sequence is TGTGCCAGCAGCCGGCCGGGACAGGGTACCGAGCAGTACTTC. As protein: CASSRPGQGTEQYF.

This clone was recorded only once. The chain couples TRBV9 to TRBJ1-3; D gene uncertain. The germline V and J ends were trimmed by 0 bases and 8 bases, with 12 bases remaining between them. This CDR3 is built from 14 residues. Germline assignment: CDR1 SGDLS and CDR2 YYNGEE. The CDR3, as DNA: TGTGCCAGCAGCGTAGGGCAATCAGAGGACACCATATATTTT. Protein: CASSVGQSEDTIYF.

The V and J genes are TRBV28 and TRBJ1-3; D not certain. V lost 2 bases and J 0 bases, leaving 8 bases between the germline ends. Germline V gene lookup returns CDR1 MDHEN and CDR2 SYDVKM. The CDR3 runs 15 residues. The CDR3 reads CASSLGQLSGNTIYF. CDR3 coding DNA: TGTGCCAGCAGTTTAGGGCAGCTCTCTGGAAACACCATATATTTT.

The CDR3 sequence is CASSQYGQGSTDTQYF. CDR3 in DNA: TGTGCCAGCAGCCAATATGGACAGGGGAGCACAGATACGCAGTATTTT. This chain links TRBV2 with TRBJ2-3; TRBD1 matches at 9 bases. The length of the CDR3 is 16 residues. Germline loops: CDR1 SNHLY, CDR2 FYNNEI. V was clipped by 6 bases and J by 0 bases; unmatched bases: 7.

The chain links TRBV19 to TRBJ1-4; tentatively, D is TRBD1 (5 bases). Trimming removed 1 base at V and 3 bases at J, with 15 bases between. The CDR3 runs 17 residues. CDR1 is LNHDA, CDR2 SQIVND, per germline (reference sequence). CDR3: CASSIVPVGAANEKLFF. CDR3 sequence (DNA): TGTGCCAGTAGTATAGTCCCCGTTGGGGCGGCTAATGAAAAACTGTTTTTT.

This clone was observed a single time. The chain has TRBV11-2 and TRBJ1-5; maybe TRBD1 (6 bases). Germline CDR1 reads SGHAT; CDR2 reads FQNNGV. V lost 5 bases and J 7 bases, leaving 15 bases between the germline ends. The CDR3 runs to 14 residues. The chain's CDR3 is CASSLTGWGQPQHF. CDR3 DNA: TGTGCCAGCAGCCTTACAGGGTGGGGACAGCCCCAGCATTTT. The full variable domain, completed using reference TRBV11-2 and TRBJ1-5, is EAGVAQSPRYKIIEKRQSVAFWCNPISGHATLYWYQQILGQGPKLLIQFQNNGVVDDSQLPKDRFSAERLKGVDSTLKIQPAKLEDSAVYLCASSLTGWGQPQHFGDGTRLSIL.